These T cell receptor beta chains were read from a single sample in a study of cytomegalovirus exposure and HLA in healthy donors. Profiled with immunoSEQ multiplex PCR; TCRdb holds only in-frame clones, not every one. The data hold under 250,000 clones, with about nine tenths observed a single time. The source material was PBMCs. These receptor sequences come from a woman younger than 35 in good health and CMV-seronegative. Both conserved end residues are part of each CDR3. The D gene is left open where the match is weak.

TRBV9	TRBJ2-1	NA	CASSRSGDRSYNEQFF	TGTGCCAGCAGCCGCTCGGGGGATCGCTCCTACAATGAGCAGTTCTTC
TRBV9	TRBJ2-1	NA	CASSVAPSGELSDEQFF	TGTGCCAGCAGCGTCGCACCGTCGGGAGAGCTTAGCGATGAGCAGTTCTTC
TRBV18	TRBJ2-7	NA	CASSPPQGGGAEQYF	TGTGCCAGCTCACCACCACAGGGCGGTGGGGCCGAGCAGTACTTC
TRBV29-1	TRBJ2-5	NA	CSVTTRETQYF	TGCAGCGTTACGACACGGGAGACCCAGTACTTC
TRBV30	TRBJ1-2	NA	CAWSVAEPGGYTF	TGTGCCTGGAGTGTCGCAGAACCAGGGGGCTACACCTTC
TRBV10-2	TRBJ1-5	TRBD1	CASKKGQGPNQPQHF	TGCGCCAGCAAAAAGGGACAGGGACCCAATCAGCCCCAGCATTTT
TRBV5-1	TRBJ2-1	TRBD2	CASSFEGLVQNEQFF	TGCGCCAGCAGCTTCGAGGGACTAGTACAGAATGAGCAGTTCTTC
TRBV7-9	TRBJ1-4	TRBD1	CASSLGAGGISTNEKLFF	TGTGCCAGCAGCTTAGGCGCAGGGGGCATTTCAACTAATGAAAAACTGTTTTTT
TRBV10-1	TRBJ2-2	TRBD2	CASSETKGLAAGELFF	TGCGCCAGCAGTGAGACGAAGGGACTAGCTGCCGGGGAGCTGTTTTTT
TRBV7-8	TRBJ2-7	TRBD1	CASSLGQAGYEQYF	TGTGCCAGCAGCTTGGGACAGGCCGGCTACGAGCAGTACTTC
TRBV6-1	TRBJ1-5	NA	CASSEGGGPQPQHF	TGTGCCAGCAGTGAAGGGGGGGGCCCTCAGCCCCAGCATTTT
TRBV6-5	TRBJ1-4	TRBD1	CASSRQGVNEKLFF	TGTGCCAGCAGTCGACAGGGGGTCAATGAAAAACTGTTTTTT
TRBV28	TRBJ2-1	TRBD2	CASTPGLASYNEQFF	TGTGCCAGCACTCCGGGACTAGCCTCCTACAATGAGCAGTTCTTC
TRBV18	TRBJ2-5	TRBD2	CASSSLAGGQETQYF	TGTGCCAGCTCATCTCTAGCGGGAGGACAAGAGACCCAGTACTTC
TRBV19	TRBJ1-5	NA	CASNQGANQPQHF	TGTGCCAGTAATCAAGGGGCCAATCAGCCCCAGCATTTT